These 32 T cell receptor beta chains were all obtained from the same sample, sequenced in a study of shared clonotypes between healthy human individuals. Here immunoSEQ multiplex PCR was the method, and the copy in TCRdb shows in-frame clones only, minus some. Of 2 million to 2.5 million clones detected, less than 95% appear once; the ten largest clones hold 0.3% to 0.4%. Specimen: naive CD4+ T cells from PBMCs. Subset in this sample: CD45RA+ positively selected. Every receptor here comes from a man aged 18-30 years in good health. Some clones in this sample may be carry-over from other donors' samples.

The CDR3 nucleotides read TGTGCCAGTACCACGACGGACAGGGCATACGAGCAGTACTTC. Protein: CASTTTDRAYEQYF. This sequence joins TRBV19 and TRBJ2-7, with TRBD1 identical over 8 bases. The CDR3 loop spans 14 amino acids. From germline, CDR1 is LNHDA and CDR2 SQIVND (reference sequence). V shed 7 bases, J shed 4 bases, and the junction held 9 bases outside the gene matches.

Concerning this clone: The junction shows a germline mismatch at one end, possibly a read error. The chain uses TRBV7-9 and TRBJ1-2; D gene uncertain. CDR3 size: 13 residues. Germline V CDR1 and CDR2: SEHNR, FQNEAQ (reference sequence). As DNA, the CDR3 is TGTGCCAGCAGCTTAGAGGGTCACTACGGCTACACCTTC. Protein: CASSLEGHYGYTF.

In regard to this clone: Other DNA sequences in the sample encode the same CDR3. The chain combines TRBV5-1 with TRBJ2-7; D is uncertain. V was cut by 7 bases and J by 0 bases, with 11 bases left in between. Per the germline V gene, CDR1 is SGHRS and CDR2 is YFSETQ. CDR3 length: 13 amino acids. The CDR3 DNA is TGCGCCAGCCGGCCTCTGAGCTCCTACGAGCAGTACTTC. Its protein product is CASRPLSSYEQYF.

This rearrangement joins TRBV19 to TRBJ2-5; D is undetermined. Germline V gene data show CDR1 as LNHDA and CDR2 as SQIVND (reference sequence). V lost 5 bases to trimming and J lost 2 bases, with 6 bases between them. The CDR3 spans 12 residues. CDR3 residues: CASSERQETQYF. Here the CDR3 DNA reads TGTGCCAGTAGTGAGAGGCAAGAGACCCAGTACTTC.

This chain links TRBV7-2 with TRBJ2-5; no reliable D call. Per germline, CDR1 SGHTA and CDR2 FQGNSA. The V gene lost 4 bases and the J gene lost 7 bases, with 13 bases spanning the gap. The CDR3 loop spans 13 amino acids. DNA for the CDR3: TGTGCCAGCAGCTCTGACGGGTCCGGGACCCAGTACTTC. Its protein product is CASSSDGSGTQYF.

The rearrangement links TRBV28 to TRBJ2-7, with 7 positions matching TRBD1. CDR1 is MDHEN, CDR2 SYDVKM, per germline. The CDR3 has 14 residues. V gave up 5 bases and J gave up 3 bases; unmatched junction bases: 7. In DNA form, the CDR3 reads TGTGCCAGCAGTAACAGGGGAAGGGTCTACGAGCAGTACTTC. Amino acid sequence: CASSNRGRVYEQYF.

The V gene is TRBV25-1, the J gene TRBJ1-1; the D gene is possibly TRBD1 (5 bases). Per the germline V gene, CDR1 is MGHDK and CDR2 is SYGVNS. The CDR3 covers 12 residues. The V end lost 8 bases, the J end lost 3 bases, and 10 bases lay between the germline ends. CDR3 in amino acids: CASGGLYTEAFF. For the CDR3, the DNA is TGTGCCAGCGGGGGACTTTACACTGAAGCTTTCTTT.

The CDR3 is CASKEGGGTYEQYF. In DNA, the CDR3 is TGTGCCAGTAAAGAGGGCGGGGGTACCTACGAGCAGTACTTC. The V and J genes are TRBV19 and TRBJ2-7, with 7 nucleotides matching TRBD2. The CDR3 totals 14 residues. With V trimmed by 7 bases and J by 2 bases, 8 bases remained unmatched. Per germline, CDR1 LNHDA and CDR2 SQIVND (reference sequence).

The chain carries TRBV28 and TRBJ2-2; TRBD2 might be the D (5 bases). The CDR3 contains 13 residues. Deletions cut 8 bases from V and 3 bases from J, with 10 bases between. Per germline, CDR1 MDHEN and CDR2 SYDVKM. The CDR3 loop is CASHGGDTGELFF. The DNA of the CDR3 is TGTGCCAGCCATGGAGGTGACACCGGGGAGCTGTTTTTT.

This clone was seen just once. The chain couples TRBV7-9 to TRBJ2-7; D possibly uses TRBD1 or TRBD2 (5 bases each). Germline assignment: CDR1 SEHNR and CDR2 FQNEAQ (reference sequence). V was pared by 5 bases and J by 4 bases, with 21 bases between. The CDR3 spans 16 residues. CDR3 DNA: TGTGCCAGCAGCCGTGACAGACCCAACGGGGCTTACGAGCAGTACTTC. Translation gives CASSRDRPNGAYEQYF.

The chain combines TRBV2 with TRBJ2-2, with 8 bases identical to TRBD2. The V and J ends lost 9 bases and 4 bases, in that order; junction bases with no gene match: 19. The germline gives CDR1 SNHLY, CDR2 FYNNEI. The CDR3 covers 18 residues. The CDR3 is CASKVLESGREGTGELFF. The CDR3 nucleotides read TGTGCCAGTAAGGTACTAGAGAGCGGGAGAGAGGGCACCGGGGAGCTGTTTTTT.

This chain uses TRBV10-3 with TRBJ2-7; 9 bases are shared with TRBD1. Germline trimming cut 3 bases from V and 3 bases from J; bases unmatched to any gene: 6. From germline, CDR1 is ENHRY and CDR2 SYGVKD. The CDR3 contains 15 residues. DNA of the CDR3: TGTGCCATCAGTGATCCGGGACAGGGAGTCTACGAGCAGTACTTC. It translates to CAISDPGQGVYEQYF.

This clone was counted once. The chain has TRBV19 and TRBJ2-2; D gene uncertain. The CDR3 length is 16 residues. V was shortened by 3 bases and J by 1 base, with 12 bases between the two germline ends. Germline lookup yields CDR1 LNHDA and CDR2 SQIVND (reference sequence). CDR3 DNA: TGTGCCAGTAGTATTATATCCGGCTTGAACACCGGGGAGCTGTTTTTT. As protein: CASSIISGLNTGELFF.

The chain uses TRBV5-1 and TRBJ1-4; D not resolved. This CDR3 contains 18 residues. V lost 0 bases and J 0 bases, leaving 15 bases between the germline ends. Germline V gene data show CDR1 as SGHRS and CDR2 as YFSETQ. CDR3 sequence reads: CASSLGSTLPPTNEKLFF. The DNA for the CDR3 is TGCGCCAGCAGCTTGGGATCGACTCTCCCACCAACTAATGAAAAACTGTTTTTT.

This clone has only one observation. V and J are TRBV27 and TRBJ1-6; 7 nucleotides agree with TRBD1. The CDR3 runs to 15 residues. Trimming at V came to 5 bases and at J to 7 bases, leaving 8 bases not matched to a gene. The germline gives CDR1 MNHEY, CDR2 SMNVEV (reference sequence). CDR3 amino acids: CASSGPGQKNSPLHF. The CDR3 region has the DNA TGTGCCAGCAGTGGGCCGGGACAGAAGAATTCACCCCTCCACTTT.

The rearrangement joins TRBV9 to TRBJ2-4; 16 bases align to TRBD2. The CDR3 contains 18 residues. Germline assignment: CDR1 SGDLS and CDR2 YYNGEE. J gave up 3 bases and V 3 bases, and 6 bases lay outside the gene matches. CDR3 nucleotides: TGTGCCAGCAGCGCAGCCGGGACTAGCGGGAGGGGCAAAAACATTCAGTACTTC. Translation gives CASSAAGTSGRGKNIQYF.

This clone was observed once. Other DNA sequences of this sample code for an identical CDR3. This chain connects TRBV9 to TRBJ2-6; the D is unclear. Per germline, CDR1 SGDLS and CDR2 YYNGEE. V lost 0 bases to trimming and J lost 4 bases, with 8 bases between them. The CDR3 is 15 amino acids. CDR3: CASSVGRAGANVLTF. In DNA, the CDR3 is TGTGCCAGCAGCGTAGGGCGAGCCGGGGCCAACGTCCTGACTTTC.

CDR3 DNA sequence: TGTGCCAGCAGGTGGACAGGCCGCTCCACTGAAGCTTTCTTT. The encoded protein is CASRWTGRSTEAFF. The V call is TRBV2, the J call TRBJ1-1; TRBD1 matches at 7 bases. J was trimmed by 4 bases and V by 6 bases; bases with no gene match: 8. The CDR3 totals 14 residues. Germline CDR1 reads SNHLY; CDR2 reads FYNNEI.

The V call is TRBV7-9, the J call TRBJ2-7; 11 bases fit TRBD1. There are 14 residues in the CDR3. V was pared by 8 bases and J by 10 bases, with 13 bases of the junction left unmatched. Germline V gene data show CDR1 as SEHNR and CDR2 as FQNEAQ (reference sequence). CDR3 sequence: CASGKTGTGGEQYF. The CDR3 DNA reads as TGTGCCAGCGGAAAGACCGGGACAGGGGGAGAACAGTACTTC.

The rearrangement uses TRBV20-1 and TRBJ1-1, with D perhaps TRBD1 (5 bases). The CDR3 consists of 11 residues. The germline gives CDR1 DFQATT, CDR2 SNEGSKA (reference sequence). V gave up 8 bases and J gave up 5 bases, with 12 bases separating them. The CDR3 loop is CSLRGETEAFF. The CDR3 region has the DNA TGCAGTTTGAGGGGAGAAACTGAAGCTTTCTTT.

The chain uses TRBV29-1 and TRBJ1-2; TRBD1 matches at 7 bases. The germline V gene encodes CDR1 SQVTM and CDR2 ANQGSEA. Trimming removed 3 bases from V and 3 bases from J; junction bases left unmatched: 7. This CDR3 region has 14 residues. CDR3 sequence reads: CSVDVLTGHYGYTF. The CDR3 DNA is TGCAGCGTTGATGTCCTGACAGGGCACTATGGCTACACCTTC.

The J gene is TRBJ2-7, the V gene TRBV2; no reliable D call. CDR3 size: 11 residues. Germline V gene lookup returns CDR1 SNHLY and CDR2 FYNNEI. V lost 4 bases and J 5 bases, leaving 6 bases between the germline ends. The CDR3 DNA is TGTGCCAGCAGTGTCAAGGACGAGCAGTACTTC. Translated: CASSVKDEQYF.

This chain joins TRBV7-8 and TRBJ2-1, with 13 nucleotides matching TRBD2. J was trimmed by 4 bases and V by 5 bases; bases with no gene match: 8. In germline, CDR1 is SGHVS, CDR2 FQNEAQ. The CDR3 sequence is 17 residues long. This chain's CDR3 is CASSPWTSGSPYNEQFF. Written as DNA, the CDR3 is TGTGCCAGCAGCCCCTGGACTAGCGGGAGCCCTTACAATGAGCAGTTCTTC.

A single count supports this clone. The chain has TRBV6-5 and TRBJ1-3; no reliable D call. Germline V gene lookup returns CDR1 MNHEY and CDR2 SVGAGI. The CDR3 covers 13 residues. V was pared by 7 bases and J by 2 bases, with 9 bases between. The CDR3 bases are TGTGCCAGCAAGATCTCCCCTGGAAACACCATATATTTT. The encoded protein is CASKISPGNTIYF.

The CDR3 is CASSLSSSGKTTGELFF. The CDR3 DNA reads as TGTGCCAGCAGCCTTAGTTCTAGCGGGAAAACCACCGGGGAGCTGTTTTTT. This chain joins TRBV7-9 and TRBJ2-2, with 9 bases fitting TRBD2. V trimming: 5 bases; J trimming: 4 bases; junction bases outside the gene matches: 11. The CDR3 has 17 amino acids. Per the germline V gene, CDR1 is SEHNR and CDR2 is FQNEAQ (reference sequence).

The chain uses TRBV2 and TRBJ1-1; D is possibly TRBD1 (5 bases). V was cut by 7 bases and J by 4 bases, with 22 bases left in between. In germline, CDR1 is SNHLY, CDR2 FYNNEI. The CDR3 contains 16 residues. The CDR3 is CASNPRGSGGGTEAFF. Written as DNA, the CDR3 is TGTGCCAGCAACCCAAGGGGCTCAGGCGGGGGCACTGAAGCTTTCTTT.

The chain carries TRBV2 and TRBJ2-1; 8 nucleotides line up with TRBD2. The CDR3 contains 14 residues. V trimming: 7 bases; J trimming: 10 bases; junction bases outside the gene matches: 12. Germline lookup yields CDR1 SNHLY and CDR2 FYNNEI. The CDR3 loop reads CASKGRAGVDEQFF. CDR3 bases: TGTGCCAGCAAGGGGCGAGCGGGAGTCGACGAGCAGTTCTTC.

The V gene is TRBV5-6, the J gene TRBJ2-7; D is unclear. The germline V gene encodes CDR1 SGHDT and CDR2 YYEEEE. This CDR3 contains 15 residues. The germline V and J ends were trimmed by 1 base and 0 bases, with 11 bases remaining between them. The CDR3 sequence is CASSLRFPSSYEQYF. CDR3 DNA: TGTGCCAGCAGCTTGCGGTTCCCAAGCTCCTACGAGCAGTACTTC.

CDR3 bases: TGTGCCACCAGCCCCTCCGGCGGGAGAAGTGCAGATACGCAGTATTTT. The encoded protein is CATSPSGGRSADTQYF. The chain has TRBV15 and TRBJ2-3; 7 bases are shared with TRBD2. This CDR3 region has 16 residues. Germline V gene data show CDR1 as LNHNV and CDR2 as YYDKDF (reference sequence). V gave up 5 bases and J gave up 4 bases; unmatched junction bases: 12.

The chain carries TRBV4-1 and TRBJ2-7; D is perhaps TRBD2 (7 bases). The CDR3 is 17 amino acids. V was pared by 1 base and J by 2 bases, with 18 bases between. CDR1 MGHRA and CDR2 YSYEKL come from the germline V gene. This CDR3 is CASSQAGGLQRAYEQYF. CDR3 nucleotides: TGCGCCAGCAGCCAAGCCGGGGGGCTACAAAGGGCCTACGAGCAGTACTTC.

V and J are TRBV7-2 and TRBJ2-4; D unresolved. This CDR3 is 14 amino acids long. Germline lookup yields CDR1 SGHTA and CDR2 FQGNSA. V lost 4 bases to trimming and J lost 5 bases, with 12 bases between them. CDR3 region: CASSSTRYQNIQYF. CDR3 nucleotides: TGTGCCAGCAGCTCGACCCGTTATCAAAACATTCAGTACTTC.

The gene calls are TRBV5-4 and TRBJ2-2, with TRBD1 as a possible D gene (5 bases). This CDR3 contains 16 residues. The V and J ends lost 2 bases and 1 base respectively, with 12 bases between them. Germline assignment: CDR1 SGHNT and CDR2 YYREEE (reference sequence). Here the CDR3 reads CASSFGRVWNTGELFF. The CDR3 DNA reads TGTGCCAGCAGCTTTGGCAGGGTATGGAACACCGGGGAGCTGTTTTTT.